The sequence of this T cell receptor (beta chain) was determined in a study of blood T cell repertoires in COVID-19. The junction had 7 bases not matched to a gene; V was cut back by 3 bases and J by 6 bases. Germline V gene lookup returns CDR1 SNHLY and CDR2 FYNNEI. The CDR3 is made up of 15 amino acids. The table came from immunoSEQ multiplex PCR; TCRdb's copy has only in-frame clones and leaves some out. The sample lists hundreds of thousands of clones; 86% were seen once. This sequence joins TRBV2 and TRBJ2-4; the match to TRBD2 covers 8 bases. The TCR comes from a young woman with active or convalescent COVID-19. Specimen: peripheral blood. In nucleotides, the CDR3 is TGTGCCAGCAGTGACACGGGGGGGCACACAAACATTCAGTACTTC. As protein: CASSDTGGHTNIQYF.